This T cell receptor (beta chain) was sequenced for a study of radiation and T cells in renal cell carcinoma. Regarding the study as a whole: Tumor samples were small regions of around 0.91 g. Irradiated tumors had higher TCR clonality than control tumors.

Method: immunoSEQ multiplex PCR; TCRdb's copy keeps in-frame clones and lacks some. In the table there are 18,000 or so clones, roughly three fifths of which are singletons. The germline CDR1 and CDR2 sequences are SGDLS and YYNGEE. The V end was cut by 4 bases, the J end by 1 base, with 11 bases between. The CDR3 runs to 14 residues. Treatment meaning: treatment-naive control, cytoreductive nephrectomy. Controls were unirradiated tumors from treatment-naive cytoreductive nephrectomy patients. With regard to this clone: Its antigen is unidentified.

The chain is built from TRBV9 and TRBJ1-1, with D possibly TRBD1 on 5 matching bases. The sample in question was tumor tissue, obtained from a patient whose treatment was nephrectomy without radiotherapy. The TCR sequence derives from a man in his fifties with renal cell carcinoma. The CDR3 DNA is TGTGCCAGCAGCATTCTAACAGGGAACACTGAAGCTTTCTTT. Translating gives CASSILTGNTEAFF.